A single sample is the source of the 12 T cell receptor beta chains below, sequenced in a study of T cells in Graves' hyperthyroidism and ophthalmopathy. Amplification yielded TCR beta CDR3 regions, with RNA transcripts as the source. A first-round RT-PCR of the TCR CDR3 used the HTBI primer set. TCRdb re-derived calls from the multiplex PCR reads in MiXCR, one entry per CDR3 protein. This repertoire shows 550,000 to 700,000 distinct CDR3 sequences, about 15% found once; its top ten account for around 4.1%. The sample consisted of blood. The receptors were sampled from a woman between 40 and 55 years old with Graves' ophthalmopathy.

This clonotype occurred a few times. The chain recombines TRBV28 with TRBJ1-5, with no clear D. Trimming left V 3 bases short and J 2 bases short, with 17 bases between. The CDR3 has 17 amino acids. Germline loops: CDR1 MDHEN, CDR2 SYDVKM. The CDR3, as DNA: TGTGCCAGCAGTTTTATCCCCTCAGGCTGGGGCAATCAGCCCCAGCATTTT. Protein: CASSFIPSGWGNQPQHF.

This clonotype has a handful of counts. The V call is TRBV18, the J call TRBJ2-7; D is unresolved. Looked up from germline, CDR1 is KGHSH and CDR2 is LQKENI. V gave up 3 bases and J gave up 6 bases, with 9 bases separating them. The CDR3 is 12 amino acids. The CDR3 DNA sequence: TGTGCCAGCTCACCCACAACTTTCGAGCAGTACTTC. Its protein product is CASSPTTFEQYF.

The table lists this clonotype with many counts. The chain employs TRBV7-9 and TRBJ2-5, with a weak D call TRBD2 (5 bases). Trimming took off 8 bases at V and 2 bases at J, with 9 bases between the two ends. Germline CDR1 and CDR2: SEHNR and FQNEAQ (reference sequence). This CDR3 has 12 residues. For the CDR3, the DNA is TGTGCCAGCGAGGGCCCTCAAGAGACCCAGTACTTC. This encodes CASEGPQETQYF.

The V gene is TRBV6-5, the J gene TRBJ1-1; D is perhaps TRBD1 (6 bases). CDR3 length: 14 amino acids. Deletions cut 2 bases from V and 3 bases from J, with 10 bases between. Germline V lookup: CDR1 MNHEY, CDR2 SVGAGI. The CDR3 spells CASSYAGVDTEAFF. In nucleotides, the CDR3 is TGTGCCAGCAGTTACGCAGGGGTGGACACTGAAGCTTTCTTT.

The sample holds a few counts of this clonotype. The chain couples TRBV6-2 or TRBV6-3 to TRBJ2-5; D unresolved. Germline CDR1 reads MNHEY; CDR2 reads SVGEGT. V was trimmed by 0 bases and J by 5 bases, leaving 13 bases between them. The CDR3 runs 15 residues. As DNA, the CDR3 is TGTGCCAGCAGTTACTCCCTGGTCTCGGCGGAGACCCAGTACTTC. It translates to CASSYSLVSAETQYF.

This clonotype has a count of ten or more. V is TRBV12-3 or TRBV12-4 and J is TRBJ1-2, with 9 bases fitting TRBD1. The CDR3 consists of 15 residues. V lost 5 bases to trimming and J lost 4 bases; unmatched junction nucleotides: 8. CDR3 bases: TGTGCCAGCAGTCCGTCACAGGGGGCGGGCTATGGCTACACCTTC. Its translation is CASSPSQGAGYGYTF.

This rearrangement joins TRBV6-2 or TRBV6-3 to TRBJ2-5; 9 bases match TRBD2. The germline gives CDR1 MNHEY, CDR2 SVGEGT. CDR3 length equals 14 residues. The junction had 3 bases not matched to a gene; V was cut back by 0 bases and J by 7 bases. In DNA form, the CDR3 reads TGTGCCAGCAGTTACTCGAGACTAGCGGCGACCCAGTACTTC. This codes for CASSYSRLAATQYF.

This clonotype was seen at least ten times. This sequence joins TRBV6-5 and TRBJ1-1; no firm D call. This CDR3 contains 12 residues. Trimming took off 7 bases at V and 3 bases at J, with 9 bases between the two ends. Germline CDR1 MNHEY, CDR2 SVGAGI. CDR3 loop: CASTDYYTEAFF. The CDR3 DNA sequence: TGTGCCAGCACCGACTACTACACTGAAGCTTTCTTT.

This clonotype was recorded at least ten times. This chain joins TRBV30 and TRBJ1-1, with 9 nucleotides matching TRBD1. The CDR3 runs 13 residues. The germline CDR1 and CDR2 sequences are GTSNPN and SVGIG (reference sequence). V was clipped by 5 bases and J by 5 bases; unmatched bases: 6. CDR3 DNA: TGTGCCTGGTCACCGGGACAGGGAACTGAAGCTTTCTTT. This sequence encodes CAWSPGQGTEAFF.

This clonotype was seen at least ten times. This sequence joins TRBV29-1 and TRBJ2-7; D is unresolved. Germline lookup yields CDR1 SQVTM and CDR2 ANQGSEA. CDR3 length: 12 residues. Trimming removed 3 bases from V and 7 bases from J, with 13 bases in between. The CDR3 region has the DNA TGCAGCGTTGAGCCCCCTGGAGCGGAGCAGTACTTC. Amino acids: CSVEPPGAEQYF.

This clonotype has at least ten counts. CDR3 sequence reads: CASSAGRGETQYF. CDR3 bases: TGTGCCAGCAGTGCGGGCAGGGGAGAGACCCAGTACTTC. V and J are TRBV2 and TRBJ2-5, with D possibly being TRBD1 (6 bases). Germline V gene sequence: CDR1 SNHLY, CDR2 FYNNEI. V was clipped by 4 bases and J by 4 bases, with 10 bases between them. The CDR3 contains 13 residues.

This clonotype was recorded a few times. A much larger clonotype is one base distant, so this may be a read error. J is TRBJ2-2 and V is TRBV2; 9 bases match TRBD1. Germline lookup yields CDR1 SNHLY and CDR2 FYNNEI. The CDR3 has 15 residues. The V and J ends lost 4 bases and 1 base, in that order; junction bases with no gene match: 1. As DNA, the CDR3 is TGTGCCAGCAGTGGACAGGGGGGGAACACCGGGGAGCTGTTTTTT. As protein: CASSGQGGNTGELFF.